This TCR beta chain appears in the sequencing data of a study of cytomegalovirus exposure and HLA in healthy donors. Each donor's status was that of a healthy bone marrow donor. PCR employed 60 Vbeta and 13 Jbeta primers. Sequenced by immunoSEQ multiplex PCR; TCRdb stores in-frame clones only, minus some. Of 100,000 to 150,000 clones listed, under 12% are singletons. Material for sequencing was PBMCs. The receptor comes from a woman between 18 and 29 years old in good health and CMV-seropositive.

CDR3 amino acids: CARRSSTDTQYF. The CDR3 bases are TGCGCCCGTCGGAGCAGCACAGATACGCAGTATTTT. This sequence joins TRBV5-1 and TRBJ2-3, with D unclear. CDR3 size: 12 residues. Germline loops: CDR1 SGHRS, CDR2 YFSETQ. V lost 10 bases and J 0 bases, leaving 9 bases between the germline ends.